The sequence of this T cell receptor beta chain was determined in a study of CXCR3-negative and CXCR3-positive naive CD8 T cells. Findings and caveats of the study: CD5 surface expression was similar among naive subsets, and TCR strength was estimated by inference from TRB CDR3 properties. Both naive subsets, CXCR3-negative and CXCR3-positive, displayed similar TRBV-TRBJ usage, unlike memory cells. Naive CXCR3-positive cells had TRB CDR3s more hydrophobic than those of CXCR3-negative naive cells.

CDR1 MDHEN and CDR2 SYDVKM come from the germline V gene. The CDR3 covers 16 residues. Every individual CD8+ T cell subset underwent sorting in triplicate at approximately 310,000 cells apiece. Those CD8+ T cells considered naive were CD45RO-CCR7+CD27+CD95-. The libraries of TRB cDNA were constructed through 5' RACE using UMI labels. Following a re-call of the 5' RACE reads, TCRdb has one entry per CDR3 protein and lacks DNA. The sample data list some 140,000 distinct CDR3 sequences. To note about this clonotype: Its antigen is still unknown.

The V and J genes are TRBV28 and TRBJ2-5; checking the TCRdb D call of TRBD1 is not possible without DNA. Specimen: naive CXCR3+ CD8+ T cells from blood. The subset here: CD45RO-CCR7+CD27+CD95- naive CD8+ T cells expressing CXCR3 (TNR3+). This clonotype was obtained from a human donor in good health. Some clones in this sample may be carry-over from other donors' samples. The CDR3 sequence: CASSSTQGPHQETQYF.